This TCR beta chain came from a study of identical twins' blood T cells. This clonotype was observed a handful of times. CDR1 KGHSH and CDR2 LQKENI come from the germline V gene. The CDR3 is made up of 16 amino acids. Trimming removed 3 bases from V and 0 bases from J, with 14 bases in between. Each CDR3 protein gets one entry after TCRdb re-called the 5' RACE reads with MiXCR. The sample has roughly 380,000 distinct CDR3 sequences; roughly 31% are singletons. The rearrangement joins TRBV18 to TRBJ1-1; no reliable D call. This clonotype originated in a woman aged 18-55 years in good health. The sample was PBMCs. The CDR3 sequence is CASSPGWGSMNTEAFF. CDR3 DNA: TGTGCCAGCTCACCCGGATGGGGATCCATGAACACTGAAGCTTTCTTT.